These 22 T cell receptor beta chains were all obtained from the same sample, sequenced in a study of cytomegalovirus exposure and HLA in healthy donors. Primers included in the PCR were 60 Vbeta and 13 Jbeta primers. Here immunoSEQ multiplex PCR was the method, and the copy in TCRdb shows in-frame clones only, minus some. The profile covers some 130,000 clones, with 80% appearing a single time and 4.5% to 5% taken by the ten largest. The sequenced material came from PBMCs. All receptors come from a man aged 25-40 years in good health.

The chain uses TRBV4-1 and TRBJ2-7; weak D call: TRBD2 (6 bases). The CDR3 is 17 amino acids. With 4 bases removed from V and 3 bases from J, the gap between germline ends came to 22 bases. Germline CDR1 and CDR2: MGHRA and YSYEKL. The CDR3 DNA sequence: TGCGCCAGCAGCCCCCAAGGCCCCAGCTCAGCGGGCTACGAGCAGTACTTC. Its translation: CASSPQGPSSAGYEQYF.

The gene calls are TRBV5-4 and TRBJ2-7, with 8 bases aligning to TRBD2. V lost 5 bases, J lost 0 bases, and 4 bases stayed unmatched. The CDR3 spans 14 residues. The V gene's germline CDR1 is SGHNT and CDR2 YYREEE (reference sequence). The CDR3 DNA sequence: TGTGCCAGCAGTCTTCGGGAGGGCTCCTACGAGCAGTACTTC. Its protein is CASSLREGSYEQYF.

This clone has just one count. The sample has other DNA sequences that encode this CDR3 too. This chain joins TRBV7-8 and TRBJ2-5; the match to TRBD1 covers 7 bases. Matching the DNA end better, TRBJ2-7 makes the J call doubtful. CDR1 SGHVS and CDR2 FQNEAQ come from the germline V gene. This CDR3 has 14 amino acids. In nucleotides, the CDR3 is TGTGCCAGTAGCCCCTGGACAGGAACCTACGAGCAGTACTTC. Its translation: CASSPWTGTYEQYF.

V usage is TRBV5-8 and J usage is TRBJ2-7; 8 positions match TRBD2. Trimming cost V 1 base and J 7 bases; bases outside gene matches: 13. Germline V gene sequence: CDR1 SGHTS, CDR2 YDEGEE. This CDR3 is built from 16 residues. In nucleotides, the CDR3 is TGTGCCAGCAGCTTGACCCCGGGACTAGGGGTTTCGGAGCAGTACTTC. As protein: CASSLTPGLGVSEQYF.

The V call is TRBV5-6, the J call TRBJ2-5; a weak D match, TRBD2 (5 bases). V lost 1 base to trimming and J lost 1 base, with 8 bases between them. This CDR3 is built from 14 residues. Germline V gene lookup returns CDR1 SGHDT and CDR2 YYEEEE. As DNA, the CDR3 is TGTGCCAGCAGCTTGACCGCGGGCCAAGAGACCCAGTACTTC. Translating it yields CASSLTAGQETQYF.

The V call is TRBV30, the J call TRBJ1-2, with TRBD1 as a possible D gene (6 bases). V was shortened by 3 bases and J by 2 bases, with 13 bases between the two germline ends. The CDR3 consists of 14 residues. Per the germline V gene, CDR1 is GTSNPN and CDR2 is SVGIG (reference sequence). The CDR3 DNA reads as TGTGCCTGGAGCCCTTGGACAGTGAACTATGGCTACACCTTC. This encodes CAWSPWTVNYGYTF.

This rearrangement joins TRBV6-1 to TRBJ2-2; weak D call: TRBD2 (5 bases). The CDR3 has 15 residues. Deletions cut 4 bases from V and 0 bases from J, with 9 bases between. Germline values: CDR1 MNHNS, CDR2 SASEGT. The CDR3 bases are TGTGCCAGCAGTGGGGCTAGCTCGAACACCGGGGAGCTGTTTTTT. It encodes CASSGASSNTGELFF.

As for this clone: At one boundary the junction diverges from the germline segment, which might be a read error. CDR3 sequence (DNA): TGTTCCAGCAGCTTTTCATACGAGCAGTACTTC. Amino acid sequence: CSSSFSYEQYF. The chain is built from TRBV7-9 and TRBJ2-7; D not certain. The germline V gene encodes CDR1 SEHNR and CDR2 FQNEAQ (reference sequence). The CDR3 runs 11 residues.

The J gene is TRBJ2-3, the V gene TRBV7-9; a possible D gene is TRBD1 (5 bases). CDR1 is SEHNR and CDR2 is FQNEAQ in the germline V gene (reference sequence). Trimming cost V 5 bases and J 2 bases, with 8 bases left between them. The CDR3 is 13 amino acids. CDR3 sequence: CASSLQVTDTQYF. CDR3 DNA: TGTGCCAGCAGCCTACAGGTCACAGATACGCAGTATTTT. The variable domain in full, with the rest retrieved from reference TRBV7-9 and TRBJ2-3, is DTGVSQNPRHKITKRGQNVTFRCDPISEHNRLYWYRQTLGQGPEFLTYFQNEAQLEKSRLLSDRFSAERPKGSFSTLEIQRTEQGDSAMYLCASSLQVTDTQYFGPGTRLTVL.

Of note for this clone: The sample contains more than one DNA sequence encoding this CDR3. V and J are TRBV18 and TRBJ1-4; 8 bases fit TRBD1. The CDR3 loop spans 13 amino acids. Germline V gives CDR1 KGHSH, CDR2 LQKENI. Trimming removed 3 bases from V and 7 bases from J; junction bases left unmatched: 1. The CDR3 spells CASSPDRAEKLFF. In DNA, the CDR3 is TGTGCCAGCTCACCGGACAGGGCTGAAAAACTGTTTTTT.

This clone was recorded once. The chain joins TRBV27 to TRBJ1-3; D not certain. CDR1 and CDR2 (germline): MNHEY, SMNVEV (reference sequence). The CDR3 totals 16 residues. V lost 3 bases to trimming and J lost 0 bases, with 12 bases between them. The CDR3 protein is CASSFEETRSGNTIYF. CDR3 coding DNA: TGTGCCAGCAGTTTTGAGGAGACTCGCTCTGGAAACACCATATATTTT.

The chain uses TRBV10-1 and TRBJ2-1; possible D gene TRBD2, 5 bases. The germline V and J ends were trimmed by 3 bases and 8 bases, with 17 bases remaining between them. Germline-derived CDR1 and CDR2 are WNHNN and SYGVQD (reference sequence). This CDR3 contains 15 residues. The CDR3, as DNA: TGCGCCAGCAGTGAAGGGAGTTCGGGTCGGTATGAGCAGTTCTTC. Encoded protein: CASSEGSSGRYEQFF.

The genes are TRBV11-3 and TRBJ2-1; a weak D match, TRBD1 (6 bases). Germline CDR1 SGHNT, CDR2 YENEEA. V lost 2 bases, J lost 8 bases, and 13 bases lay in between. This CDR3 has 14 amino acids. This CDR3 is CASSLTGLKDEQFF. DNA of the CDR3: TGTGCCAGCAGCTTAACAGGGCTTAAGGATGAGCAGTTCTTC.

The rearrangement uses TRBV11-3 and TRBJ2-2; 8 bases map to TRBD2. This CDR3 region has 16 residues. Germline lookup yields CDR1 SGHNT and CDR2 YENEEA. With V trimmed by 5 bases and J by 4 bases, 9 bases remained unmatched. CDR3 coding DNA: TGTGCCAGCAGCCCGGGCTTGAGCGGGAGCACCGGGGAGCTGTTTTTT. This gives the protein CASSPGLSGSTGELFF.

The chain recombines TRBV4-1 with TRBJ2-3; 8 bases map to TRBD1. The CDR3 contains 15 residues. J was trimmed by 2 bases and V by 1 base; bases with no gene match: 2. CDR1 and CDR2 from the germline V gene are MGHRA and YSYEKL. The CDR3 bases are TGCGCCAGCAGCCAAGGGACAGGGCACACAGATACGCAGTATTTT. It specifies CASSQGTGHTDTQYF.

This clone was recorded a few times. The chain is built from TRBV6-1 and TRBJ2-7, with D unresolved. Germline CDR1 MNHNS, CDR2 SASEGT. Trimming took 2 bases from V and 1 from J, leaving 9 bases between them. The CDR3 has 14 amino acids. CDR3 coding DNA: TGTGCCAGCAGTGAAACATACGGGTCCTACGAGCAGTACTTC. This gives the protein CASSETYGSYEQYF.

This clone was found a few times. The V call is TRBV7-8, the J call TRBJ2-1; 9 bases line up with TRBD2. The CDR3 is made up of 14 amino acids. The germline gives CDR1 SGHVS, CDR2 FQNEAQ. After removal of 7 bases from V and 9 bases from J, the junction contained 10 bases not matched to a gene. This CDR3 is CASNGREGQVEQFF. The CDR3 coding sequence is TGTGCCAGCAATGGGCGGGAGGGCCAGGTTGAGCAGTTCTTC.

The rearrangement links TRBV11-1 to TRBJ2-5; the D gene is possibly TRBD1 (5 bases). The V end lost 5 bases, the J end lost 2 bases, and 12 bases lay between the germline ends. This CDR3 is built from 14 residues. The germline V gene has CDR1 SGHAT and CDR2 FQDESV (reference sequence). CDR3 sequence reads: CASSRRGGQETQYF. DNA of the CDR3: TGTGCCAGCAGCCGAAGGGGCGGACAAGAGACCCAGTACTTC.

The CDR3 coding sequence is TGTGCCAGCTCCCCTATGTGGAGAATGAACACTGAAGCTTTCTTT. Translation: CASSPMWRMNTEAFF. The chain links TRBV18 to TRBJ1-1; no firm D call. V was shortened by 6 bases and J by 0 bases, with 14 bases between the two germline ends. Germline V CDR1 and CDR2: KGHSH, LQKENI. This CDR3 spans 15 amino acids.

V and J are TRBV15 and TRBJ1-2; D is uncertain. Per the germline V gene, CDR1 is LNHNV and CDR2 is YYDKDF (reference sequence). V was cut by 5 bases and J by 7 bases, with 26 bases left in between. This CDR3 has 17 residues. This chain's CDR3 is CATSPESSRPEGGGYTF. The CDR3 DNA follows: TGTGCCACCAGCCCAGAGTCGAGTAGACCAGAGGGAGGTGGCTACACCTTC.

This chain links TRBV28 with TRBJ2-6; maybe TRBD2 (6 bases). This CDR3 comprises 16 residues. The V gene lost 10 bases and the J gene lost 0 bases, with 16 bases spanning the gap. Germline loops: CDR1 MDHEN, CDR2 SYDVKM. CDR3 sequence (DNA): TGTGCCACCAGAGGACTATCGTACTCTGGGGCCAACGTCCTGACTTTC. This gives the protein CATRGLSYSGANVLTF.

The gene calls are TRBV9 and TRBJ2-1, with TRBD2 identical over 8 bases. Trimming took 0 bases from V and 3 from J; bases not matched to a gene: 2. Per germline, CDR1 SGDLS and CDR2 YYNGEE. This CDR3 contains 15 residues. The CDR3 coding sequence is TGTGCCAGCAGCGTAGCGGGAGGGGGCTACAATGAGCAGTTCTTC. It is translated as CASSVAGGGYNEQFF.